This T cell receptor (beta chain) appears in the sequencing data of a study of blood T cell repertoires in COVID-19. Background on the study: Both acute and convalescent COVID-19 samples were obtained from the United States, Italy and Spain. The analysed material was cDNA or gDNA that came from T cells, B-cell-depleted T cells, or PBMCs.

This CDR3 comprises 17 residues. V lost 1 base, J lost 0 bases, and 3 bases stayed unmatched. Germline CDR1 MGHRA, CDR2 YSYEKL. Original processing methods: The assay estimated nucleated cells by amplifying reference gene primers. This table comes from immunoSEQ multiplex PCR, and its TCRdb copy is limited to in-frame clones, with some not included. The D gene and trimming were derived from the DNA, and the V and J assignments and clone size from that table. Of around 170,000 clones detected, approximately 80% appear once; the ten largest clones hold approximately 15%. The receptor was isolated from a woman older than 75 with acute or convalescent COVID-19. Specimen: peripheral blood. V and J are TRBV4-1 and TRBJ2-6; 7 bases are a match to TRBD1. The CDR3 spells CASSQGDSTSGANVLTF. Here the CDR3 DNA reads TGCGCCAGCAGCCAAGGGGACAGCACCTCTGGGGCCAACGTCCTGACTTTC.